Detailed here is one T cell receptor (beta chain). This sample stems from a study of control samples from healthy donors and cancer patients. The repertoire was sequenced with immunoSEQ multiplex PCR; TCRdb's copy has only in-frame clones and lacks some. The repertoire has approximately 110,000 clones, 80% to 95% of them found once; the top ten carry approximately 7.8%. The CDR3 extends over 14 amino acids. Germline V gene data show CDR1 as SGHTA and CDR2 as FQGNSA. V was pared by 4 bases and J by 3 bases, with 5 bases of the junction left unmatched. The sequence was obtained from a young woman in good health. The specimen was blood. The V call is TRBV7-2, the J call TRBJ2-7; TRBD1 aligns across 8 bases. Written as DNA, the CDR3 is TGTGCCAGCAGCTCTACAGGGGGTAACTACGAGCAGTACTTC. It yields the protein CASSSTGGNYEQYF.